A single sample gave rise to the 10 T cell receptor beta chains below, sequenced in a study of OX40 agonist ivuxolimab in advanced cancers. The protocol was immunoSEQ multiplex PCR, while the TCRdb copy is restricted to in-frame clones and leaves out a portion. The sample consists of more than 12,000 clones, 65% to 85% of them appearing once. The input for sequencing was CD4+ or CD8+ T cells sorted from blood, taken in a trial of the OX40 agonist ivuxolimab. The receptors stem from an adult with an advanced solid tumor such as melanoma, head and neck, liver or kidney cancer.

The CDR3 is CASTELAVGDEQFF. Written as DNA, the CDR3 is TGTGCCAGCACCGAACTAGCGGTTGGCGATGAGCAGTTCTTC. This chain connects TRBV2 to TRBJ2-1, with TRBD2 identical over 8 bases. J gave up 8 bases and V 7 bases, and 10 bases lay outside the gene matches. The CDR3 runs 14 residues. The germline V gene encodes CDR1 SNHLY and CDR2 FYNNEI.

J is TRBJ2-7 and V is TRBV6-5; no clear D gene. Germline V lookup: CDR1 MNHEY, CDR2 SVGAGI. V lost 2 bases and J lost 2, with 7 bases in between. This CDR3 is 13 amino acids long. This chain's CDR3 is CASSYDSTYEQYF. The DNA of the CDR3 is TGTGCCAGCAGTTACGACTCGACCTACGAGCAGTACTTC.

The chain is built from TRBV27 and TRBJ2-3; the D call may be TRBD1 or TRBD2 (5 bases each). V was shortened by 2 bases and J by 5 bases, with 14 bases between the two germline ends. This CDR3 is 15 amino acids long. Germline CDR1 reads MNHEY; CDR2 reads SMNVEV (reference sequence). The CDR3 protein is CASSLGGTNLDTQYF. The DNA of the CDR3 is TGTGCCAGCAGTTTAGGGGGTACTAATTTAGATACGCAGTATTTT.

In this sample, this clone turned up a few times. The V and J genes are TRBV11-2 and TRBJ1-2, with D possibly TRBD1 on 5 matching bases. CDR1 is SGHAT, CDR2 FQNNGV, per germline. The CDR3 runs to 13 residues. The germline V and J ends were trimmed by 3 bases and 4 bases, with 9 bases remaining between them. CDR3 protein: CASSFAGTYGYTF. CDR3 coding DNA: TGTGCCAGCAGCTTTGCCGGGACCTATGGCTACACCTTC.

The chain combines TRBV18 with TRBJ1-1; D call uncertain. With 1 base removed from V and 5 bases from J, the gap between germline ends came to 5 bases. Germline V gene sequence: CDR1 KGHSH, CDR2 LQKENI. The CDR3 has 12 residues. The CDR3 loop reads CASSPQGTEAFF. CDR3 nucleotide sequence: TGTGCCAGCTCACCACAGGGAACTGAAGCTTTCTTT.

The gene calls are TRBV4-3 and TRBJ2-5; D might be TRBD2 (6 bases). Germline V gene data show CDR1 as LGHNA and CDR2 as YSLEER. Deletions cut 1 base from V and 11 bases from J, with 17 bases between. The CDR3 has 14 amino acids. The CDR3 here is CASSQGRQAGLQYF. The CDR3 coding sequence is TGCGCCAGCAGCCAAGGGAGGCAGGCGGGGCTACAGTACTTC.

The chain combines TRBV2 with TRBJ2-7; TRBD1 aligns across 10 bases. Trimming took 4 bases from V and 5 from J; bases not matched to a gene: 8. CDR3 length equals 15 residues. Germline loops: CDR1 SNHLY, CDR2 FYNNEI. The CDR3 loop is CASSGTGTGDHEQYF. CDR3 bases: TGTGCCAGCAGTGGGACCGGGACAGGGGACCACGAGCAGTACTTC.

This chain connects TRBV2 to TRBJ2-2; a possible D gene is TRBD2 (5 bases). Between the trimmed V and J ends, which lost 4 bases and 5 bases, there was a span of 11 bases. Looked up from germline, CDR1 is SNHLY and CDR2 is FYNNEI. CDR3 size: 14 residues. Here the CDR3 reads CASSVASGTGELFF. CDR3 sequence (DNA): TGTGCCAGCAGTGTAGCCAGCGGTACCGGGGAGCTGTTTTTT.

V gene TRBV30 combines with J gene TRBJ2-7; TRBD2 agrees at 8 bases. CDR3 length equals 14 residues. The V and J ends lost 0 bases and 6 bases, in that order; junction bases with no gene match: 7. The V gene's germline CDR1 is GTSNPN and CDR2 SVGIG (reference sequence). For the CDR3, the DNA is TGTGCCTGGAGTGTATCGGCTAGCGGGTTCGAGCAGTACTTC. Translation gives CAWSVSASGFEQYF.

The V call is TRBV27, the J call TRBJ2-7, with D perhaps given as TRBD1 or TRBD2 (5 bases each). Germline V CDR1 and CDR2: MNHEY, SMNVEV (reference sequence). V was cut by 4 bases and J by 3 bases, with 10 bases left in between. CDR3 length equals 13 residues. The CDR3 loop is CASSSGPLYEQYF. The DNA for the CDR3 is TGTGCCAGCAGTTCGGGACCACTCTACGAGCAGTACTTC.